Described below is a single T cell receptor beta chain sequence and its context. These data originate in a study of beta chain features in type 1 diabetes. Germline lookup yields CDR1 LGHNA and CDR2 YSLEER. The J segment lost 3 bases and the V segment lost 9 bases, leaving 6 bases of the junction unmatched. The CDR3 has 13 residues. Since all of the isolated RNA was reverse transcribed, expressed TCRB transcripts were what got sequenced. Generated by immunoSEQ multiplex PCR, the TCRdb table keeps only in-frame clones and is missing some. The sample yields roughly 330,000 clones, around 10% seen once. There was one heparinised blood draw per donor, averaging around 100 mL. CD45RO/CCR7/CD25/CD127/CD95/CD27 sorting isolated CD4+ naive, central memory, regulatory and stem cell-like memory cells.

The J gene is TRBJ2-7, the V gene TRBV4-3; 9 nucleotides match TRBD1. Sequencing was performed on naive CD4+ T cells from blood. This sequence was found in a woman aged 25 to 39 in good health. The chain's CDR3 is CARRPGQGYEQYF. Written as DNA, the CDR3 is TGCGCCAGAAGACCGGGACAGGGCTACGAGCAGTACTTC.